Below are 30 T cell receptor beta chains sequenced from a single sample in a study of T-cell memory formation after mild COVID-19. TCRdb redid the calling of the 5' RACE reads with MiXCR, one entry per CDR3 protein. The data contain 250,000 to 300,000 distinct CDR3 sequences, around 15% of them singletons. Material: PBMCs or a T cell subset sorted from them (not recorded which). The source is a man younger than 35 who had mild COVID-19 (a few samples of this study predate the infection). Cell type and time point are not known.

This chain connects TRBV5-5 to TRBJ2-3; D gene uncertain. There are 14 residues in the CDR3. The ends were cut back, 5 bases at V and 2 bases at J, with 12 bases in the middle. Germline V CDR1 and CDR2: SGHKS, YYEKEE (reference sequence). The CDR3 protein is CASSSSTNTDTQYF. The CDR3, as DNA: TGTGCCAGCAGTTCGAGTACCAACACAGATACGCAGTATTTT.

There are a few counts of this clonotype. J is TRBJ1-2 and V is TRBV6-6; D gene unclear. The CDR3 totals 12 residues. The germline CDR1 and CDR2 sequences are MNHNY and SVGAGI (reference sequence). V was cut by 9 bases and J by 7 bases, with 15 bases left in between. Written as DNA, the CDR3 is TGTGCCAGGCACTCATTTTACTCTGGCTACACCTTC. Protein: CARHSFYSGYTF.

The table lists this clonotype with a few counts. V usage is TRBV20-1 and J usage is TRBJ2-2; TRBD1 might be the D (6 bases). The CDR3 covers 12 residues. CDR1 DFQATT and CDR2 SNEGSKA come from the germline V gene (reference sequence). Trimming removed 5 bases from V and 7 bases from J, with 11 bases in between. In DNA form, the CDR3 reads TGCAGTGCTTACAGGGAAAACGGGGAGCTGTTTTTT. Encoded protein: CSAYRENGELFF.

This clonotype has more than one count but fewer than ten. This rearrangement joins TRBV7-2 to TRBJ2-3; no reliable D call. The CDR3 has 12 residues. From germline, CDR1 is SGHTA and CDR2 FQGNSA. Trimming pared 0 bases from V and 10 bases from J, leaving 8 bases between. CDR3 sequence reads: CASSLAAGPQYF. The CDR3 DNA is TGTGCCAGCAGCTTAGCGGCTGGACCGCAGTATTTT. Full variable domain (remainder filled in from reference TRBV7-2 and TRBJ2-3): GAGVSQSPSNKVTEKGKDVELRCDPISGHTALYWYRQSLGQGLEFLIYFQGNSAPDKSGLPSDRFSAERTGGSVSTLTIQRTQQEDSAVYLCASSLAAGPQYFGPGTRLTVL.

This clonotype was counted only a few times. The chain recombines TRBV25-1 with TRBJ2-7; D ambiguous. Trimming took off 3 bases at V and 0 bases at J, with 9 bases between the two ends. Germline CDR1 is MGHDK and CDR2 is SYGVNS. The CDR3 has 14 amino acids. This CDR3 is CASSESNLSYEQYF. Here the CDR3 DNA reads TGTGCCAGCAGTGAGTCCAACCTCTCCTACGAGCAGTACTTC.

This chain links TRBV19 with TRBJ1-6, with 7 bases identical to TRBD1. Germline loops: CDR1 LNHDA, CDR2 SQIVND (reference sequence). The J segment lost 14 bases and the V segment lost 6 bases, leaving 16 bases of the junction unmatched. This CDR3 has 15 residues. The CDR3 sequence is CASSHTRDSLSALHF. CDR3 DNA: TGTGCCAGTAGCCATACTCGGGACAGCCTTTCGGCCCTCCACTTT.

The chain recombines TRBV15 with TRBJ2-5, with a tentative D call TRBD1 (5 bases). V was trimmed by 4 bases and J by 1 base, leaving 7 bases between them. The germline CDR1 and CDR2 sequences are LNHNV and YYDKDF (reference sequence). CDR3 length equals 13 residues. CDR3: CATSTGLQETQYF. The CDR3 nucleotides are TGTGCCACCAGCACAGGGCTCCAAGAGACCCAGTACTTC.

The sample holds a few counts of this clonotype. The chain combines TRBV20-1 with TRBJ2-7, with D possibly being TRBD2 (6 bases). V was pared by 1 base and J by 1 base, with 20 bases between. CDR3 length equals 17 residues. From germline, CDR1 is DFQATT and CDR2 SNEGSKA (reference sequence). The CDR3 DNA follows: TGCAGTGCTAGAGTGCCCCTTGGGCGGGGCCGATCCTACGAGCAGTACGTC. Translated: CSARVPLGRGRSYEQYV.

V usage is TRBV29-1 and J usage is TRBJ2-1, with D possibly being TRBD1 (5 bases). V lost 0 bases, J lost 6 bases, and 12 bases lay in between. Germline CDR1 and CDR2: SQVTM and ANQGSEA. This CDR3 is 14 amino acids long. As DNA, the CDR3 is TGCAGCGTTGAAGATCCAGGGTTTGGCAATGAGCAGTTCTTC. This sequence encodes CSVEDPGFGNEQFF.

This chain connects TRBV9 to TRBJ1-2, with D unresolved. CDR3 length: 13 residues. Germline loops: CDR1 SGDLS, CDR2 YYNGEE. V shed 4 bases and J shed 7 bases, with 14 bases lying between them. This CDR3 reads CASSPRARAGYTF. CDR3 sequence (DNA): TGTGCCAGCAGCCCCCGGGCGAGGGCTGGCTACACCTTC.

This clonotype was seen a handful of times. The rearrangement joins TRBV7-8 to TRBJ2-5; 9 bases are a match to TRBD2. This CDR3 spans 20 amino acids. The germline V gene has CDR1 SGHVS and CDR2 FQNEAQ. The V segment lost 4 bases and the J segment 5 bases; nucleotides outside the gene matches: 23. CDR3 loop: CASSSEPQISGGDFRETQYF. The CDR3 region has the DNA TGTGCCAGCAGCTCCGAACCCCAAATTAGCGGGGGAGACTTCCGGGAGACCCAGTACTTC.

This clonotype was detected ten times or more. The chain recombines TRBV4-3 with TRBJ2-3; D tentatively fits TRBD1 or TRBD2 (5 bases each). The CDR3 is made up of 16 amino acids. The V end lost 1 base, the J end lost 0 bases, and 11 bases lay between the germline ends. Germline V gene lookup returns CDR1 LGHNA and CDR2 YSLEER. CDR3 coding DNA: TGCGCCAGCAGCCAAGGGAACGGGGCGAGCACAGATACGCAGTATTTT. Translation: CASSQGNGASTDTQYF.

This clonotype was seen a few times. The chain uses TRBV29-1 and TRBJ2-6, with no clear D. The V and J ends lost 6 bases and 0 bases respectively, with 6 bases between them. CDR3 size: 13 residues. The germline gives CDR1 SQVTM, CDR2 ANQGSEA. CDR3 coding DNA: TGCAGCGTGGCTCTCTCTGGGGCCAACGTCCTGACTTTC. The encoded protein is CSVALSGANVLTF.

The V call is TRBV7-2, the J call TRBJ2-1, with 14 positions matching TRBD2. CDR3 length: 16 residues. Germline lookup yields CDR1 SGHTA and CDR2 FQGNSA. V shed 4 bases, J shed 9 bases, and the junction held 8 bases outside the gene matches. The CDR3 nucleotides read TGTGCCAGCAGCTCCTATGGACTAGCGGGGGGAGGTGAGCAGTTCTTC. It specifies CASSSYGLAGGGEQFF.

V usage is TRBV20-1 and J usage is TRBJ1-5; a weak D match, TRBD1 (6 bases). Germline CDR1 and CDR2: DFQATT and SNEGSKA (reference sequence). CDR3 length: 15 amino acids. V dropped 6 bases and J dropped 0 bases, with 15 bases sitting between them. The chain's CDR3 is CSADGQPDSNQPQHF. CDR3 nucleotide sequence: TGCAGTGCCGACGGACAGCCGGATAGCAATCAGCCCCAGCATTTT.

This rearrangement joins TRBV5-1 to TRBJ2-5; tentatively, D is TRBD1 (7 bases). The CDR3 has 14 amino acids. The ends were cut back, 4 bases at V and 5 bases at J, with 15 bases in the middle. CDR1 and CDR2 from the germline V gene are SGHRS and YFSETQ. The CDR3 spells CASSAGGSEETQYF. The CDR3 coding sequence is TGCGCCAGCAGCGCAGGGGGGAGCGAGGAGACCCAGTACTTC.

The rearrangement joins TRBV12-3 or TRBV12-4 to TRBJ2-1, with D hard to call. There are 14 residues in the CDR3. Trimming took off 5 bases at V and 0 bases at J, with 8 bases between the two ends. CDR3 sequence: CASSPKSSYNEQFF. The CDR3 DNA follows: TGTGCCAGCAGTCCCAAGAGCTCCTACAATGAGCAGTTCTTC.

This clonotype has a handful of counts. This chain uses TRBV28 with TRBJ2-7; TRBD1 matches 7 bases. This CDR3 contains 12 residues. Germline trimming cut 5 bases from V and 6 bases from J; bases unmatched to any gene: 4. Germline lookup yields CDR1 MDHEN and CDR2 SYDVKM. The CDR3 DNA sequence: TGTGCCAGCAGTCCGACAGGGAGCGAGCAGTACGTC. Protein: CASSPTGSEQYV.

V is TRBV5-6 and J is TRBJ2-6; D is ambiguous. Trimming took off 3 bases at V and 1 base at J, with 8 bases between the two ends. The CDR3 loop spans 15 amino acids. Germline lookup yields CDR1 SGHDT and CDR2 YYEEEE. CDR3 bases: TGTGCCAGCAGCTGGGTAATATCTGGGGCCAACGTCCTGACTTTC. As protein: CASSWVISGANVLTF.

Notes on this clonotype: Since a much larger clone is just one base distant, this may be a read error. CDR3: CSARPFIGTEYEQYF. The DNA of the CDR3 is TGCAGTGCTAGGCCATTCATAGGGACGGAATACGAGCAGTACTTC. V and J are TRBV20-1 and TRBJ2-7; TRBD1 or TRBD2 may be the D gene (5 bases each). Trimming took off 3 bases at V and 4 bases at J, with 19 bases between the two ends. The CDR3 runs to 15 residues. Germline V gene sequence: CDR1 DFQATT, CDR2 SNEGSKA (reference sequence).

The chain employs TRBV6-1 and TRBJ1-2; D call uncertain. Germline loops: CDR1 MNHNS, CDR2 SASEGT. Trimming removed 6 bases at V and 7 bases at J, with 6 bases between. This CDR3 is 10 amino acids long. The CDR3 region has the DNA TGTGCCAGCAGCTGGGGTGGCTACACCTTC. It specifies CASSWGGYTF.

The rearrangement links TRBV19 to TRBJ1-1; D might be TRBD1 (5 bases). With 0 bases removed from V and 4 bases from J, the gap between germline ends came to 12 bases. Germline V lookup: CDR1 LNHDA, CDR2 SQIVND (reference sequence). The CDR3 covers 15 residues. CDR3 sequence reads: CASSIDGGSGTEAFF. As DNA, the CDR3 is TGTGCCAGTAGTATAGATGGGGGTTCCGGCACTGAAGCTTTCTTT.

The sample holds many counts of this clonotype. The V call is TRBV18, the J call TRBJ2-5, with 10 bases aligning to TRBD2. The length of the CDR3 is 20 residues. V lost 3 bases and J lost 1; bases outside the gene matches: 17. Germline V lookup: CDR1 KGHSH, CDR2 LQKENI. CDR3: CASSPLYRRRSGGSQETQYF. In nucleotides, the CDR3 is TGTGCCAGCTCACCCCTCTATCGGAGACGTAGCGGGGGGTCCCAAGAGACCCAGTACTTC. Together with reference TRBV18 and TRBJ2-5, the CDR3 gives the full variable domain: NAGVMQNPRHLVRRRGQEARLRCSPMKGHSHVYWYRQLPEEGLKFMVYLQKENIIDESGMPKERFSAEFPKEGPSILRIQQVVRGDSAAYFCASSPLYRRRSGGSQETQYFGPGTRLLVL.

The V and J genes are TRBV20-1 and TRBJ1-6; a weak D match, TRBD1 (5 bases). V lost 6 bases and J 8 bases, leaving 20 bases between the germline ends. This CDR3 comprises 15 residues. The germline V gene has CDR1 DFQATT and CDR2 SNEGSKA (reference sequence). CDR3 nucleotides: TGCAGTGCAACCACCGGGACTTTGAGGGATTCACCCCTCCACTTT. It specifies CSATTGTLRDSPLHF.

A few counts support this clonotype. The gene calls are TRBV4-3 and TRBJ2-5; TRBD2 matches 12 bases. CDR1 LGHNA and CDR2 YSLEER come from the germline V gene. The CDR3 is 16 amino acids. V was pared by 1 base and J by 4 bases, with 4 bases of the junction left unmatched. The CDR3 is CASSQARLAGAETQYF. In nucleotides, the CDR3 is TGCGCCAGCAGCCAAGCAAGACTAGCGGGGGCAGAGACCCAGTACTTC.

This clonotype was recorded a few times. The rearrangement joins TRBV6-6 to TRBJ1-2; D unclear. The CDR3 is 11 amino acids. The germline V gene has CDR1 MNHNY and CDR2 SVGAGI (reference sequence). With 5 bases removed from V and 8 bases from J, the gap between germline ends came to 9 bases. CDR3 protein: CASSPPGGYTF. The CDR3 nucleotides are TGTGCCAGCAGTCCGCCGGGCGGCTACACCTTC.

The chain combines TRBV4-1 with TRBJ2-7; D gene ambiguous. Germline loops: CDR1 MGHRA, CDR2 YSYEKL. The CDR3 has 15 residues. V was cut by 0 bases and J by 1 base, with 10 bases left in between. CDR3 sequence (DNA): TGCGCCAGCAGCCAAGATTTGGCAGAATCCTACGAGCAGTACTTC. Its translation: CASSQDLAESYEQYF.

The V and J genes are TRBV5-4 and TRBJ1-2; D uncertain. Germline CDR1 is SGHNT and CDR2 is YYREEE (reference sequence). V was cut by 3 bases and J by 8 bases, with 11 bases left in between. This CDR3 is built from 12 residues. CDR3 sequence reads: CASSSDQSGYTF. The CDR3 nucleotides read TGTGCCAGCAGCTCCGACCAGTCCGGCTACACCTTC.

This clonotype showed up just a few times. The chain uses TRBV9 and TRBJ2-7; D gene uncertain. The CDR3 is made up of 15 amino acids. From germline, CDR1 is SGDLS and CDR2 YYNGEE. V was shortened by 0 bases and J by 2 bases, with 12 bases between the two germline ends. Here the CDR3 reads CASSVVAGATYEQYF. The CDR3, as DNA: TGTGCCAGCAGCGTAGTGGCAGGTGCCACCTACGAGCAGTACTTC. The full variable domain, rest sourced from reference TRBV9 and TRBJ2-7, is DSGVTQTPKHLITATGQRVTLRCSPRSGDLSVYWYQQSLDQGLQFLIQYYNGEERAKGNILERFSAQQFPDLHSELNLSSLELGDSALYFCASSVVAGATYEQYFGPGTRLTVT.

The rearrangement joins TRBV6-6 to TRBJ1-3, with a weak D call TRBD1 (6 bases). The CDR3 runs to 15 residues. V was clipped by 5 bases and J by 1 base, with 12 bases between them. Germline values: CDR1 MNHNY, CDR2 SVGAGI (reference sequence). As DNA, the CDR3 is TGTGCCAGCAGTCGCCCCAGGGGATCTGGAAACACCATATATTTT. Protein: CASSRPRGSGNTIYF.